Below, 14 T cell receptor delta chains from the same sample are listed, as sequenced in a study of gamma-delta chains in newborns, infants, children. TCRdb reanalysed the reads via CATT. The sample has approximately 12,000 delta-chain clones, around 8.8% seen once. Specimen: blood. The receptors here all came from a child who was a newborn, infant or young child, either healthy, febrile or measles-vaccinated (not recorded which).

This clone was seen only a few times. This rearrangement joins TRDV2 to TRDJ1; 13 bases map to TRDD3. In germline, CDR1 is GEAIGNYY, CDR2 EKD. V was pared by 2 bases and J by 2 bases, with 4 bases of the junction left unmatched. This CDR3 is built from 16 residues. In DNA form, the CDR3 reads TGTGCCTGTGACAAACTGGGGGATACGGAGACCGATAAACTCATCTTT. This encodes CACDKLGDTETDKLIF.

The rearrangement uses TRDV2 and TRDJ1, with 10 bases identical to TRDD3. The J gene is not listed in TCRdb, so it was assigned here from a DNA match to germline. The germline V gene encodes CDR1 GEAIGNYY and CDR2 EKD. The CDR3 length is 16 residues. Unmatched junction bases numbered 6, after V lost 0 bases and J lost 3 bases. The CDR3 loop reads CACDTVGGIRPDKLIF. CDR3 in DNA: TGTGCCTGTGACACCGTTGGGGGGATACGGCCCGATAAACTCATCTTT.

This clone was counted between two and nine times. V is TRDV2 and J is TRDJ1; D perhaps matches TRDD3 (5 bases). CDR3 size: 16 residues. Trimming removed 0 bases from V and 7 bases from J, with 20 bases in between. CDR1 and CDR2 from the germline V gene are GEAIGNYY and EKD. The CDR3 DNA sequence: TGTGCCTGTGACACCGTTGGGGAAGGGACTCGACTTAAACTCATCTTT. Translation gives CACDTVGEGTRLKLIF.

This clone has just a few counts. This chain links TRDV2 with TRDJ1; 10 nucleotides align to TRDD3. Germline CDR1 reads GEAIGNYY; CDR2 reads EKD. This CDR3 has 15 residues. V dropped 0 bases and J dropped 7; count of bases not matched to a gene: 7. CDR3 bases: TGTGCCTGTGACACCCTCCTGGGGGATATGGGTAAACTCATCTTT. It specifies CACDTLLGDMGKLIF.

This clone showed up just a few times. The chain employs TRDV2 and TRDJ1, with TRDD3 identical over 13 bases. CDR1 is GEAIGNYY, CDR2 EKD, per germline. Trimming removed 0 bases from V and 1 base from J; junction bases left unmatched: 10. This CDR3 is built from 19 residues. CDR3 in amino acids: CACDTVGRTGGYGTDKLIF. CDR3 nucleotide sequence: TGTGCCTGTGACACCGTGGGTCGTACTGGGGGATACGGCACCGATAAACTCATCTTT.

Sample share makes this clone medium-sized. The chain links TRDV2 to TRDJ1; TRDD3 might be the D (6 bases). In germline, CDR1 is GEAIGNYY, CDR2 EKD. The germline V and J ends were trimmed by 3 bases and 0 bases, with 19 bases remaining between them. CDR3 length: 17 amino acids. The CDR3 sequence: CACDPLTGRGDTDKLIF. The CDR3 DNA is TGTGCCTGTGACCCACTTACTGGGCGTGGGGACACCGATAAACTCATCTTT.

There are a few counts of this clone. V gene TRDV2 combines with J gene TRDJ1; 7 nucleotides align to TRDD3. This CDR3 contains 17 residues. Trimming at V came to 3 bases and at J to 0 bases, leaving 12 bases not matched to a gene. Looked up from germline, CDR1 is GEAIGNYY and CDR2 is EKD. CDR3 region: CACDSLLGWGNTDKLIF. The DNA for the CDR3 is TGTGCCTGTGACTCTCTACTGGGGTGGGGGAACACCGATAAACTCATCTTT.

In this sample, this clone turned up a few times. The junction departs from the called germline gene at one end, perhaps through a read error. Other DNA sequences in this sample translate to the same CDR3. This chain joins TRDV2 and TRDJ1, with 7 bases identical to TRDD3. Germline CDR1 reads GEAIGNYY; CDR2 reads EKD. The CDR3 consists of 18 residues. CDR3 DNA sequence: TGTGCCTGTGACACAATGGTAATGGGGGAATCGACCACCGATAAGCTCATCTTT. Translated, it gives CACDTMVMGESTTDKLIF.

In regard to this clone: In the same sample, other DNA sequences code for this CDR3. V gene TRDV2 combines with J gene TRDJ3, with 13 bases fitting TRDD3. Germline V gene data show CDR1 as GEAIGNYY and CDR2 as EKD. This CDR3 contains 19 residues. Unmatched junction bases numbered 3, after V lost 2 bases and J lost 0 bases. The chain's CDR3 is CACDNTGGYGSWDTRQMFF. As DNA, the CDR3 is TGTGCCTGTGACAATACTGGGGGATACGGCTCCTGGGACACCCGACAGATGTTTTTC.

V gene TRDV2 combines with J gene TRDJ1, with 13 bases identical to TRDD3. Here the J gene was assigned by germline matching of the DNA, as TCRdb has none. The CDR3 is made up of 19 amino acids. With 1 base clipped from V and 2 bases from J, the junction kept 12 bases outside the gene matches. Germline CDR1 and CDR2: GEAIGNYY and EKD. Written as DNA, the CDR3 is TGTGCCTGTGACACGGTACTGGGGGATACGCGCTTCCCGACCGATAAACTCATCTTT. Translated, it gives CACDTVLGDTRFPTDKLIF.

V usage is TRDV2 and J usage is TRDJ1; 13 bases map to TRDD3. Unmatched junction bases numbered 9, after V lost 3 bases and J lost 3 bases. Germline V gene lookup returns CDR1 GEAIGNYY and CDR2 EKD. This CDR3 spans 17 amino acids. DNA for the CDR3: TGTGCCTGTGACCGACTGGGGGATACGGAGAGCGCCGATAAACTCATCTTT. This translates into CACDRLGDTESADKLIF.

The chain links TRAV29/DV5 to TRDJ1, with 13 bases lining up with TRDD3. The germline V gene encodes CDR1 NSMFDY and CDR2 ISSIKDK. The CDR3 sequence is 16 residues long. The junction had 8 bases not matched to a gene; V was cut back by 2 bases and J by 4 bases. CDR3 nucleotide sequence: TGTGCAGCAAGGGTACTGGGGGATACGCGAGACGATAAACTCATCTTT. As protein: CAARVLGDTRDDKLIF.

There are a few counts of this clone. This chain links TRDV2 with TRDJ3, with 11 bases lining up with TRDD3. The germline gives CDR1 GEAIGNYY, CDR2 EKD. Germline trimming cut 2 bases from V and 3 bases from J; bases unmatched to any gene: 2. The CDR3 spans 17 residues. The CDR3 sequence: CACDSTGGYWDTRQMFF. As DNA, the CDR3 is TGTGCCTGTGACAGTACTGGGGGATACTGGGACACCCGACAGATGTTTTTC.

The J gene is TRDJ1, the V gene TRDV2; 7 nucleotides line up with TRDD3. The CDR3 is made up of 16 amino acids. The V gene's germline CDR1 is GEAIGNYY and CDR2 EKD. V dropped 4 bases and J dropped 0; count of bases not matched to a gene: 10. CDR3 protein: CACERLGATYTDKLIF. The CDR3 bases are TGTGCCTGTGAACGCCTGGGGGCTACATACACCGATAAACTCATCTTT.